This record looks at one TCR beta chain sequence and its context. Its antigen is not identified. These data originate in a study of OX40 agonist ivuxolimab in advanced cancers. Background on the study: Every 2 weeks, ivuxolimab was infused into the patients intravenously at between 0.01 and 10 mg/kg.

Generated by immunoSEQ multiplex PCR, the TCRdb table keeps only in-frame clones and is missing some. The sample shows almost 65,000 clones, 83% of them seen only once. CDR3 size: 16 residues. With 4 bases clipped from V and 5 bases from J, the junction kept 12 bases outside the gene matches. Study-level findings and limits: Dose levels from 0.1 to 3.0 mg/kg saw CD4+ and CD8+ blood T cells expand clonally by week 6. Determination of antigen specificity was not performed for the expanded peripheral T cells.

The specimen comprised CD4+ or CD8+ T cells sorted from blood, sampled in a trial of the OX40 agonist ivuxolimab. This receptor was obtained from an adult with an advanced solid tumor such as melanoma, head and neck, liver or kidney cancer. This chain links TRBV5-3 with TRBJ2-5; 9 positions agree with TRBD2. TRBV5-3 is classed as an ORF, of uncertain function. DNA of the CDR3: TGTGCCAGAAGCCTTTTAGCGGGAGATTTTTGGGAGACCCAGTACTTC. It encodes CARSLLAGDFWETQYF.